The 22 T cell receptor beta chains presented below share a single source sample, sequenced in a study of cytomegalovirus exposure and HLA in healthy donors. Primers included in the PCR were 60 Vbeta and 13 Jbeta primers. TCRdb keeps only in-frame clones here, not all; method: immunoSEQ multiplex PCR. This sample carries roughly 220,000 clones, with more than 0.95% going to the ten biggest clones. What was sequenced was PBMCs. These receptors were obtained from a girl aged 2 to 10 in good health and CMV-seropositive.

The genes are TRBV2 and TRBJ2-7; 10 nucleotides agree with TRBD1. The CDR3 runs 15 residues. Per germline, CDR1 SNHLY and CDR2 FYNNEI. Unmatched junction bases numbered 9, after V lost 8 bases and J lost 2 bases. The CDR3 loop is CASVVGQGVAYEQYF. The CDR3 coding sequence is TGTGCCAGCGTTGTTGGACAGGGGGTCGCCTACGAGCAGTACTTC.

V usage is TRBV13 and J usage is TRBJ1-1, with 7 bases lining up with TRBD1. V was clipped by 4 bases and J by 3 bases; unmatched bases: 8. The CDR3 has 15 residues. CDR1 PRHDT and CDR2 FYEKMQ come from the germline V gene (reference sequence). CDR3 coding DNA: TGTGCCAGCAGCTATACAGGGGCTGGAGACACTGAAGCTTTCTTT. Protein: CASSYTGAGDTEAFF.

This chain uses TRBV5-8 with TRBJ2-3; weak D call: TRBD1 (5 bases). CDR1 is SGHTS, CDR2 YDEGEE, per germline. The CDR3 runs to 14 residues. Trimming pared 4 bases from V and 0 bases from J, leaving 9 bases between. CDR3 in amino acids: CASSQTASTDTQYF. The CDR3 DNA is TGTGCCAGCAGCCAGACAGCTAGCACAGATACGCAGTATTTT.

The chain links TRBV6-1 to TRBJ2-5, with 7 bases fitting TRBD2. Germline loops: CDR1 MNHNS, CDR2 SASEGT. The V and J ends lost 0 bases and 1 base, in that order; junction bases with no gene match: 5. This CDR3 is built from 16 residues. The CDR3 reads CASSEAFGGFQETQYF. CDR3 bases: TGTGCCAGCAGTGAAGCCTTCGGGGGGTTCCAAGAGACCCAGTACTTC.

This chain connects TRBV6-5 to TRBJ2-5; 7 nucleotides agree with TRBD2. The end of the DNA aligns better with TRBJ2-7, so the J call may be wrong. The germline V gene has CDR1 MNHEY and CDR2 SVGAGI. There are 15 residues in the CDR3. The CDR3 loop reads CASHTMGEGSYEQYF. CDR3 nucleotides: TGTGCCAGCCATACAATGGGGGAGGGCTCCTACGAGCAGTACTTC.

V usage is TRBV12-5 and J usage is TRBJ1-2, with D possibly being TRBD1 (6 bases). V gave up 3 bases and J gave up 0 bases, with 14 bases separating them. Germline V gene sequence: CDR1 LGHNT, CDR2 FRNRAP. CDR3 length: 16 amino acids. CDR3 protein: CASGLGSGEANYGYTF. In DNA, the CDR3 is TGTGCTAGTGGTTTAGGTTCAGGGGAAGCTAACTATGGCTACACCTTC.

V and J are TRBV2 and TRBJ1-1, with no clear D. The V gene lost 2 bases and the J gene lost 0 bases, with 10 bases spanning the gap. The length of the CDR3 is 15 residues. The V gene's germline CDR1 is SNHLY and CDR2 FYNNEI. CDR3 nucleotides: TGTGCCAGCAGTGAATATGGCAGCGTGAACACTGAAGCTTTCTTT. This codes for CASSEYGSVNTEAFF.

The V call is TRBV7-8, the J call TRBJ2-7; D might be TRBD2 (6 bases). The CDR3 is 16 amino acids. Looked up from germline, CDR1 is SGHVS and CDR2 is FQNEAQ. The V end lost 5 bases, the J end lost 7 bases, and 24 bases lay between the germline ends. CDR3 nucleotides: TGTGCCAGCAGCGCAATGGGTCCGGGACTTCCGGGAGAGCAGTACTTC. Its translation is CASSAMGPGLPGEQYF.

The chain carries TRBV6-1 and TRBJ2-7; D remains unclear. The CDR3 covers 12 residues. V lost 8 bases, J lost 0 bases, and 8 bases lay in between. Germline lookup yields CDR1 MNHNS and CDR2 SASEGT. DNA for the CDR3: TGTGCCAGCTGTCTCTACTCCTACGAGCAGTACTTC. Translated: CASCLYSYEQYF.

The chain uses TRBV18 and TRBJ1-1; a weak D match, TRBD1 (5 bases). This CDR3 has 14 residues. Trimming took 3 bases from V and 3 from J, leaving 11 bases between them. The V gene's germline CDR1 is KGHSH and CDR2 LQKENI. The CDR3 coding sequence is TGTGCCAGCTCACCGGGAACAGGATACACTGAAGCTTTCTTT. Translated: CASSPGTGYTEAFF.

This chain connects TRBV2 to TRBJ2-7; 13 bases fit TRBD2. This CDR3 is 15 amino acids long. The germline V gene encodes CDR1 SNHLY and CDR2 FYNNEI. The ends lost 5 bases at V and 6 bases at J; junction bases unmatched: 7. The CDR3 coding sequence is TGTGCCAGCAGTCAAGGACTAGCGGGAGCTTTCGAGCAGTACTTC. This codes for CASSQGLAGAFEQYF.

V is TRBV6-1 and J is TRBJ2-1; no reliable D call. V shed 3 bases and J shed 2 bases, with 17 bases lying between them. Germline CDR1 MNHNS, CDR2 SASEGT. This CDR3 has 17 amino acids. CDR3 sequence: CASSDPSGSSTYNEQFF. The CDR3 region has the DNA TGTGCCAGCAGTGACCCCTCGGGTAGCTCAACCTACAATGAGCAGTTCTTC.

The rearrangement links TRBV13 to TRBJ2-3; 7 positions agree with TRBD2. The J segment lost 2 bases and the V segment lost 4 bases, leaving 6 bases of the junction unmatched. This CDR3 spans 15 amino acids. Germline V lookup: CDR1 PRHDT, CDR2 FYEKMQ (reference sequence). The CDR3 spells CASSSRTRNTDTQYF. The CDR3 DNA follows: TGTGCCAGCAGCTCCAGGACTAGAAACACAGATACGCAGTATTTT. Based on the CDR3 plus reference TRBV13 and TRBJ2-3, the full variable domain is AAGVIQSPRHLIKEKRETATLKCYPIPRHDTVYWYQQGPGQDPQFLISFYEKMQSDKGSIPDRFSAQQFSDYHSELNMSSLELGDSALYFCASSSRTRNTDTQYFGPGTRLTVL.

This rearrangement joins TRBV6-6 to TRBJ1-5; 8 bases line up with TRBD1. J lost 11 bases, V lost 7 bases, and 19 bases had no gene match. CDR3 length equals 16 residues. Germline CDR1 and CDR2: MNHNY and SVGAGI (reference sequence). CDR3 sequence: CASTKGWDRSHQAQHF. The CDR3, as DNA: TGTGCCAGCACCAAGGGATGGGACAGGTCGCACCAGGCCCAGCATTTT.

V usage is TRBV28 and J usage is TRBJ2-7; TRBD1 agrees at 8 bases. The trim removed 3 bases at V and 3 bases at J, leaving 4 bases unmatched. Germline assignment: CDR1 MDHEN and CDR2 SYDVKM. The CDR3 contains 14 residues. This chain's CDR3 is CASSLSGGIYEQYF. The CDR3 DNA is TGTGCCAGCAGTTTGTCAGGGGGCATCTACGAGCAGTACTTC.

The chain combines TRBV28 with TRBJ2-7; D possibly corresponds to TRBD1 (6 bases). V lost 6 bases, J lost 6 bases, and 9 bases lay in between. There are 11 residues in the CDR3. CDR1 and CDR2 (germline): MDHEN, SYDVKM. DNA of the CDR3: TGTGCCAGCAGCGGGACAAGCGAGCAGTACTTC. Translated: CASSGTSEQYF.

J is TRBJ2-1 and V is TRBV4-2; D is perhaps TRBD1 (6 bases). Looked up from germline, CDR1 is LGHNA and CDR2 is YNFKEQ. V shed 4 bases and J shed 7 bases, with 14 bases lying between them. The CDR3 runs to 14 residues. The CDR3 is CASSPRIGGNEQFF. In DNA, the CDR3 is TGTGCCAGCAGCCCCCGCATAGGGGGAAATGAGCAGTTCTTC.

Concerning this clone itself: This CDR3 is missing its conserved last phenylalanine or tryptophan, likely due to a read error. The CDR3 DNA follows: TGTGCCAGCAGTTTAGAGGGAGGAGCAAGTGATACGCAGTATTCT. This gives the protein CASSLEGGASDTQYS. The genes are TRBV27 and TRBJ2-3; D is perhaps TRBD2 (6 bases). Germline V lookup: CDR1 MNHEY, CDR2 SMNVEV (reference sequence). The CDR3 is 15 residues long. V was pared by 2 bases and J by 6 bases, with 15 bases between.

The V call is TRBV28, the J call TRBJ1-2; D perhaps matches TRBD1 (5 bases). V lost 10 bases, J lost 4 bases, and 22 bases lay in between. Germline lookup yields CDR1 MDHEN and CDR2 SYDVKM. The CDR3 extends over 15 amino acids. The chain's CDR3 is CATSNGGVPSYGYTF. DNA of the CDR3: TGTGCCACCTCCAATGGAGGGGTACCCAGCTATGGCTACACCTTC.

The V call is TRBV28, the J call TRBJ2-1, with D unresolved. This CDR3 region has 16 residues. Trimming removed 6 bases from V and 5 bases from J, with 20 bases in between. Germline values: CDR1 MDHEN, CDR2 SYDVKM. The CDR3 here is CASRTGDSLIDNEQFF. The CDR3, as DNA: TGTGCCAGCAGGACCGGAGACTCCCTAATAGACAATGAGCAGTTCTTC.

The chain links TRBV6-1 to TRBJ1-1; D uncertain. Germline loops: CDR1 MNHNS, CDR2 SASEGT. With 1 base removed from V and 10 bases from J, the gap between germline ends came to 7 bases. CDR3 length: 11 amino acids. The CDR3 region has the DNA TGTGCCAGCAGTGAAGTTAGCGGAGCTTTCTTT. Encoded protein: CASSEVSGAFF.

The gene calls are TRBV7-6 and TRBJ2-7; D is perhaps TRBD1 (5 bases). The V end was cut by 2 bases, the J end by 7 bases, with 21 bases between. The CDR3 runs to 16 residues. The V gene's germline CDR1 is SGHVS and CDR2 FNYEAQ. The CDR3 DNA reads TGTGCCAGCAGCTTAATCGTCCACCGCAAGGGGAAGGAGCAGTACTTC. It encodes CASSLIVHRKGKEQYF.